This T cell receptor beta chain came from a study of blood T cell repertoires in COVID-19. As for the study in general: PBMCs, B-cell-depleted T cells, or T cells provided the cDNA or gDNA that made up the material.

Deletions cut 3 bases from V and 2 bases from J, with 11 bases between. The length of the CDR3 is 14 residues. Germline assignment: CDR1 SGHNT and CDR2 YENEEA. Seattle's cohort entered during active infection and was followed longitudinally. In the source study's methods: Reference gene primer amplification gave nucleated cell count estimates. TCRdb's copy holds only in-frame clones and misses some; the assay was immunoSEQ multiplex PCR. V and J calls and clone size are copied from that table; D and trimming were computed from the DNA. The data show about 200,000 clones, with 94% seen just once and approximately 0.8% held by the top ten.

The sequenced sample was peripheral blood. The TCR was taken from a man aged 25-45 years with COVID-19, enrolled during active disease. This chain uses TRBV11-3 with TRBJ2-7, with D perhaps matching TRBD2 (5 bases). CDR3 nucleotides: TGTGCCAGCAGCTTTGAGGGTGAGACCTACGAGCAGTACTTC. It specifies CASSFEGETYEQYF.